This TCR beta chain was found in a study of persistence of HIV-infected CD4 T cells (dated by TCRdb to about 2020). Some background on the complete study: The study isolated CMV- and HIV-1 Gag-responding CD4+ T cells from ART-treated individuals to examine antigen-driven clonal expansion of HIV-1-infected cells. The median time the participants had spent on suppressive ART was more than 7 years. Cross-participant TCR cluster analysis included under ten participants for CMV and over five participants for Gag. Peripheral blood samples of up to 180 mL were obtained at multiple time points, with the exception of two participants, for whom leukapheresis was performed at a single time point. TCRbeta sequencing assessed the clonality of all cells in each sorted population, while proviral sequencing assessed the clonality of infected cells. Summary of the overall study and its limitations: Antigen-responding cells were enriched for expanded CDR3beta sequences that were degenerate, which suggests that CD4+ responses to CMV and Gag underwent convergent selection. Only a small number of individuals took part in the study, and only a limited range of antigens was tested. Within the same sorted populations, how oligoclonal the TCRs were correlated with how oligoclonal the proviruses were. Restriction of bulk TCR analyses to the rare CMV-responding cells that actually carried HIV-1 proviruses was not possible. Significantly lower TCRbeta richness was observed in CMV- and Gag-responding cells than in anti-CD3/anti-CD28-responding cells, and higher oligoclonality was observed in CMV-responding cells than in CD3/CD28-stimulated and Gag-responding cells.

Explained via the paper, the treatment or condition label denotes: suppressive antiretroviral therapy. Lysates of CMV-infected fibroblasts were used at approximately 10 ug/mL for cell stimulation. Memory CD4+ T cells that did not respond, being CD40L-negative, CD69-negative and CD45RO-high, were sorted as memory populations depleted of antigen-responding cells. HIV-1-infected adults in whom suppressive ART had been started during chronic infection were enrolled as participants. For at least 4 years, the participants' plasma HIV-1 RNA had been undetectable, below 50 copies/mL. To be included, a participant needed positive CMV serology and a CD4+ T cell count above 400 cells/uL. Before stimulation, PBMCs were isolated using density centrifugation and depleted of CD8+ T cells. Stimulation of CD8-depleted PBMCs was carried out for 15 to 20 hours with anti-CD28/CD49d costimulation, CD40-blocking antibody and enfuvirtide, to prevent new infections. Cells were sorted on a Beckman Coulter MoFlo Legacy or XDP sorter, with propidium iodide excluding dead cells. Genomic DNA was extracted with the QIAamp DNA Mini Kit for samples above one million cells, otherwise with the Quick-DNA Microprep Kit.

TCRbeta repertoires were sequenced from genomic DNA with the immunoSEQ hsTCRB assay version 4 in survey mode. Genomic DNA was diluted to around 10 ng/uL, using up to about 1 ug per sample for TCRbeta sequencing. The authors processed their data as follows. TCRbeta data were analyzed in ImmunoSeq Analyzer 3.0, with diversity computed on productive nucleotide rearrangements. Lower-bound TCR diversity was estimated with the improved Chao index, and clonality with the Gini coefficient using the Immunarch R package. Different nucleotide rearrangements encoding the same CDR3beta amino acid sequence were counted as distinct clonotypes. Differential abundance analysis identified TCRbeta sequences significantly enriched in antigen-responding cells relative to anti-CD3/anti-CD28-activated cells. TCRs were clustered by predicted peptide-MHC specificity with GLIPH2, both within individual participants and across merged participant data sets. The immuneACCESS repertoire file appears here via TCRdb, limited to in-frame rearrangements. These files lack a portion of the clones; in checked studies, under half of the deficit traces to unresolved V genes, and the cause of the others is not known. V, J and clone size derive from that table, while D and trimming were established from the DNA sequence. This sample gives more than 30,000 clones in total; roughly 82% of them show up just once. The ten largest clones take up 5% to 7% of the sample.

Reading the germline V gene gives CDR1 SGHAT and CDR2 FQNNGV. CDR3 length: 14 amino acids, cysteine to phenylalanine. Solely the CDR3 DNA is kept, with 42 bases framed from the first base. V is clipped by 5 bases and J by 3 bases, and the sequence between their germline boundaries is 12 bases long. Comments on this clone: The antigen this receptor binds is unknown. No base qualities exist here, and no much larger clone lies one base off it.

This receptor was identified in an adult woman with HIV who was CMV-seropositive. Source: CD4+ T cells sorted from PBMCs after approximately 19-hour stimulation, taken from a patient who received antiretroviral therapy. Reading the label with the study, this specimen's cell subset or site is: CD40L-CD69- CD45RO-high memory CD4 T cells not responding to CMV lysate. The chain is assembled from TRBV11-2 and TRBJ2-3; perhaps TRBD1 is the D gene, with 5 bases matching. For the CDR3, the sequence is CASSLGHDTDTQYF. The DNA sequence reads TGTGCCAGCAGCCTTGGACACGATACAGATACGCAGTATTTT.